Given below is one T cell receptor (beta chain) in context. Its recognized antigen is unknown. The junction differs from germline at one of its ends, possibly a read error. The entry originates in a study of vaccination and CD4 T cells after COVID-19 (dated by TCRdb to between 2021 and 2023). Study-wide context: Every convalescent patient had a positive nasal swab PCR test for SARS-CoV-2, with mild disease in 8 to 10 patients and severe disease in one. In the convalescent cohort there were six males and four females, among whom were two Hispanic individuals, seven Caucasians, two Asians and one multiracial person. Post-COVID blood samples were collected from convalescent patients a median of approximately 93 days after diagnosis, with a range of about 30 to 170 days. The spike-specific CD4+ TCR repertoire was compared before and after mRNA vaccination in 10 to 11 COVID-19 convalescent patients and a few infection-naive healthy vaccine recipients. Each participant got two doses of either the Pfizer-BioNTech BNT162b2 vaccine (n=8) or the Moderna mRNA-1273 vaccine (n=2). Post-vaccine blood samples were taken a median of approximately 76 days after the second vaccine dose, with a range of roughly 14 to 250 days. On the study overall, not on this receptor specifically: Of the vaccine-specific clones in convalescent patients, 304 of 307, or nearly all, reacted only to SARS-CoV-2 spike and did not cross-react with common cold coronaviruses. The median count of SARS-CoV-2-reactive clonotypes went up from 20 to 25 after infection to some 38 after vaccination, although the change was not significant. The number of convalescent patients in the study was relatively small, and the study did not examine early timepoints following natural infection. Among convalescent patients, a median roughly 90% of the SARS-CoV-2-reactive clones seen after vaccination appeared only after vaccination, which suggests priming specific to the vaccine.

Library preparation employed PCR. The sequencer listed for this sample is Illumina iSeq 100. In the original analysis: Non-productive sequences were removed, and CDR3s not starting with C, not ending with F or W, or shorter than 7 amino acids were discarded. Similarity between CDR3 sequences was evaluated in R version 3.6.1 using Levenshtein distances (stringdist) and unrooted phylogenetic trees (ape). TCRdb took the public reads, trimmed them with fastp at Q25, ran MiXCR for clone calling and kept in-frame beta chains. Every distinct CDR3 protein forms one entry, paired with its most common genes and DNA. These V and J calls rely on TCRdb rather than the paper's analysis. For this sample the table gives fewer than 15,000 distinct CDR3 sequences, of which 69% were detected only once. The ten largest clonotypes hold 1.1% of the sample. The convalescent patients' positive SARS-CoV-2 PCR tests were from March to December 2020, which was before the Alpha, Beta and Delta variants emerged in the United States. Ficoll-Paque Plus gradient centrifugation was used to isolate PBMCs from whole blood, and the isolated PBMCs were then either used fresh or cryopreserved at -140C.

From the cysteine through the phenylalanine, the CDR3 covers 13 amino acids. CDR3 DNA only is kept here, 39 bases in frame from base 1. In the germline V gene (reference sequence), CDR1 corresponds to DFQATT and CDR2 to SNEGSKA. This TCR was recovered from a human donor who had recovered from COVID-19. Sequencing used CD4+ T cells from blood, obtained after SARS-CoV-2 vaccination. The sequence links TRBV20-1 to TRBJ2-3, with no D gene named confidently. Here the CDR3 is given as CSAGDWVTDTQYF. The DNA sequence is TGCAGTGCTGGAGACTGGGTCACAGATACGCAGTATTTT.